Shown below are 7 T cell receptor beta chains from a single sample sequenced in a study of regulatory T cells in long-lasting Graves disease. Noted time point: persistent/refractory GD, antithyroid drugs over 5 years with positive TRAb. Extracted RNA from PBMCs served as the source of the TCR library. Construction of TCR beta libraries relied on iRepertoire HTBI primers and on Arm-PCR targeting CDR3 regions. TCRdb ran MiXCR on the multiplex PCR reads and lists one entry per CDR3 protein. The top ten clones hold about 42% of a sample with more than 650,000 distinct CDR3 sequences, about 30% of them seen once. The sequences come from peripheral blood mononuclear cells (PBMCs), collected when the disease was refractory, from a patient treated with antithyroid drugs. These receptors were collected from a female donor with Graves disease.

The rearrangement joins TRBV6-5 to TRBJ2-5; unclear D gene. This CDR3 is built from 14 residues. Between the trimmed V and J ends, which lost 0 bases and 1 base, there was a span of 6 bases. Germline V gives CDR1 MNHEY, CDR2 SVGAGI. DNA for the CDR3: TGTGCCAGCAGTTACTCGTGGGGCCAAGAGACCCAGTACTTC. The encoded protein is CASSYSWGQETQYF.

In its sample, this clonotype was seen a few times. A read error is the likely source, as a far larger clone sits one nucleotide away. The gene calls are TRBV27 and TRBJ1-4; TRBD1 matches at 9 bases. V was pared by 5 bases and J by 4 bases, with 2 bases of the junction left unmatched. This CDR3 has 14 amino acids. The germline gives CDR1 MNHEY, CDR2 SMNVEV (reference sequence). The DNA for the CDR3 is TGTGCCAGCAGTGGGGGACAGGGTAATGAAAAACTGTTTTTT. Translated: CASSGGQGNEKLFF.

The gene calls are TRBV28 and TRBJ2-7; 8 bases align to TRBD1. Germline V gene sequence: CDR1 MDHEN, CDR2 SYDVKM. Trimming at V came to 4 bases and at J to 0 bases, leaving 5 bases not matched to a gene. The CDR3 contains 15 residues. The CDR3 sequence is CASSWRTGHSYEQYF. CDR3 coding DNA: TGTGCCAGCAGTTGGCGGACAGGGCACTCCTACGAGCAGTACTTC.

This clonotype was counted a few times. The V gene is TRBV12-3 or TRBV12-4, the J gene TRBJ1-1; D unclear. CDR3 length equals 13 residues. V was clipped by 4 bases and J by 7 bases, with 13 bases between them. This CDR3 is CASSSQSRGEAFF. In nucleotides, the CDR3 is TGTGCCAGCAGTTCCCAGAGTCGGGGTGAAGCTTTCTTT.

The gene calls are TRBV3-1 and TRBJ1-5; 8 bases map to TRBD1. Germline-derived CDR1 and CDR2 are LGHDT and YNNKEL (reference sequence). V gave up 0 bases and J gave up 0 bases; unmatched junction bases: 13. The CDR3 is 20 residues long. The CDR3 sequence: CASSQDAAGQGSYSNQPQHF. The CDR3 DNA reads TGTGCCAGCAGCCAAGATGCCGCTGGACAGGGATCATATAGCAATCAGCCCCAGCATTTT. Based on the CDR3 plus reference TRBV3-1 and TRBJ1-5, the full variable domain is DTAVSQTPKYLVTQMGNDKSIKCEQNLGHDTMYWYKQDSKKFLKIMFSYNNKELIINETVPNRFSPKSPDKAHLNLHINSLELGDSAVYFCASSQDAAGQGSYSNQPQHFGDGTRLSIL.

A remark on this clonotype: With a much larger clone just one base away, this may be a read error. This chain uses TRBV28 with TRBJ1-2; the D gene is possibly TRBD1 (5 bases). The germline gives CDR1 MDHEN, CDR2 SYDVKM. CDR3 length equals 13 residues. The CDR3 here is CASRFRGLYGHTF. The CDR3 DNA reads as TGTGCCAGCAGGTTTAGGGGCCTCTATGGCCACACCTTC.

This clonotype has a handful of counts. V gene TRBV3-1 combines with J gene TRBJ2-7, with TRBD1 matching 7 bases. Looked up from germline, CDR1 is LGHDT and CDR2 is YNNKEL (reference sequence). The CDR3 has 12 amino acids. Trimming removed 8 bases from V and 7 bases from J; junction bases left unmatched: 8. CDR3 region: CASWGTAQEQYF. The CDR3 DNA sequence: TGTGCCAGCTGGGGGACAGCTCAGGAGCAGTACTTC.